This TCR beta chain was observed in a study of graft-versus-host responses after intestinal transplantation. At the level of the study: The recipients all started with anti-thymocyte globulin induction and then took tacrolimus and steroids for 2 to 4 years. Regarding the study as a whole: Early post-transplant declines in HvG were associated with peak levels of circulating GvH clones. Graft-donor T cell macrochimerism coincided with high graft-versus-host to host-versus-graft clonal ratios in allografts.

Note on this clone: The antigen remains unidentified. The junction departs from germline at one end; a sequencing error may be responsible.

From germline, CDR1 is WSHSY and CDR2 SAAADI. There are 16 residues in the CDR3. Assay: immunoSEQ multiplex PCR; the TCRdb copy retains only in-frame clones and omits some. Of approximately 85,000 clones detected, under 95% appear once; the ten largest clones hold about 7.3%. The chain is built from TRBV10-2 and TRBJ2-5; TRBD2 matches 7 bases. The clonotype comes from a human donor who was the organ donor for an intestinal transplant. Sequenced material: unstimulated CD8+ T cells sorted from spleen or lymph node cells, taken before transplant. Here the CDR3 reads CASSESMGLLQATQYF. As DNA, the CDR3 is TGCGCCAGCAGTGAGTCGATGGGACTACTCCAAGCGACCCAGTACTTC.